Each of the 20 T cell receptor beta chains below was sequenced from the same sample in a study of OX40 agonist ivuxolimab in advanced cancers. Clones were sequenced by immunoSEQ multiplex PCR, and TCRdb holds only the in-frame ones, with some missing. The sample lists 24,000 or so clones; 79% were seen once. Material: CD4+ or CD8+ T cells sorted from blood, obtained in a trial of the OX40 agonist ivuxolimab. The source of these receptors is an adult with an advanced solid tumor such as melanoma, head and neck, liver or kidney cancer.

The chain employs TRBV7-7 and TRBJ2-6; no clear D. In germline, CDR1 is SSHAT, CDR2 FNYEAQ (reference sequence). The CDR3 length is 16 residues. The V gene lost 5 bases and the J gene lost 5 bases, with 16 bases spanning the gap. The DNA of the CDR3 is TGTGCCAGCAGCATTACATCACAAAGTCGGGCCAACGTCCTGACTTTC. Amino acids: CASSITSQSRANVLTF.

The rearrangement links TRBV5-6 to TRBJ1-4; D gene uncertain. Trimming pared 4 bases from V and 8 bases from J, leaving 15 bases between. Germline V lookup: CDR1 SGHDT, CDR2 YYEEEE. The length of the CDR3 is 14 residues. This chain's CDR3 is CASSLPSYGEKLFF. As DNA, the CDR3 is TGTGCCAGCAGCCTGCCTTCCTATGGGGAAAAACTGTTTTTT.

V and J are TRBV9 and TRBJ2-5; D is possibly TRBD2 (6 bases). Matching the DNA end better, TRBJ2-7 makes the J call doubtful. CDR3 length: 16 residues. Germline lookup yields CDR1 SGDLS and CDR2 YYNGEE. CDR3 DNA sequence: TGTGCCAGCAGCGTAGGGGGCGGGGAAAACTCCTACGAGCAGTACTTC. It yields the protein CASSVGGGENSYEQYF.

This sequence joins TRBV7-8 and TRBJ2-7, with 7 nucleotides matching TRBD1. The CDR3 spans 15 residues. Germline values: CDR1 SGHVS, CDR2 FQNEAQ. V trimming: 2 bases; J trimming: 1 base; junction bases outside the gene matches: 5. This CDR3 reads CASSLQGVKSYEQYF. The DNA for the CDR3 is TGTGCCAGCAGCTTACAGGGGGTTAAATCCTACGAGCAGTACTTC.

The gene calls are TRBV9 and TRBJ1-3; 7 bases are a match to TRBD1. The germline CDR1 and CDR2 sequences are SGDLS and YYNGEE. J gave up 0 bases and V 3 bases, and 9 bases lay outside the gene matches. CDR3 length: 17 amino acids. In nucleotides, the CDR3 is TGTGCCAGCAGCGAGAGGACAGGAACGAGCTCTGGAAACACCATATATTTT. It translates to CASSERTGTSSGNTIYF.

The rearrangement links TRBV28 to TRBJ2-1; TRBD2 aligns across 10 bases. The V gene's germline CDR1 is MDHEN and CDR2 SYDVKM. The length of the CDR3 is 17 residues. V lost 6 bases, J lost 4 bases, and 12 bases stayed unmatched. The CDR3 loop is CASRRRGLAELYNEQFF. The CDR3 DNA reads TGTGCCAGCAGACGACGAGGACTAGCGGAACTATACAATGAGCAGTTCTTC.

The chain links TRBV6-5 to TRBJ1-2; D ambiguous. The germline V and J ends were trimmed by 8 bases and 6 bases, with 10 bases remaining between them. The germline V gene has CDR1 MNHEY and CDR2 SVGAGI. This CDR3 contains 11 residues. CDR3 residues: CASFGPNGYTF. CDR3 sequence (DNA): TGTGCCAGCTTTGGACCTAATGGCTACACCTTC.

The chain combines TRBV30 with TRBJ2-3, with TRBD2 matching over 9 bases. The germline V gene encodes CDR1 GTSNPN and CDR2 SVGIG (reference sequence). The CDR3 runs to 13 residues. V dropped 0 bases and J dropped 14; count of bases not matched to a gene: 9. DNA of the CDR3: TGTGCCTGGAGTGTCCTAGCGGGGACTGTACGGTATTTT. It translates to CAWSVLAGTVRYF.

This clone was observed a handful of times. The chain is built from TRBV18 and TRBJ1-4, with 7 bases fitting TRBD1. The CDR3 is made up of 15 amino acids. Trimming took 3 bases from V and 3 from J; bases not matched to a gene: 4. Germline-derived CDR1 and CDR2 are KGHSH and LQKENI. The DNA for the CDR3 is TGTGCCAGCTCACCGACAGGGACATCTAATGAAAAACTGTTTTTT. This gives the protein CASSPTGTSNEKLFF.

This chain joins TRBV7-2 and TRBJ1-5; D call uncertain. CDR1 SGHTA and CDR2 FQGNSA come from the germline V gene. This CDR3 is 13 amino acids long. The V end was cut by 1 base, the J end by 6 bases, with 7 bases between. The DNA of the CDR3 is TGTGCCAGCAGCTTAGTTCCTTTTCAGCCCCAGCATTTT. Translation: CASSLVPFQPQHF.

This clone has just a few counts. The genes are TRBV10-2 and TRBJ2-5; 8 bases align to TRBD1. Germline CDR1 is WSHSY and CDR2 is SAAADI. The CDR3 loop spans 16 amino acids. V was clipped by 10 bases and J by 4 bases; unmatched bases: 17. The CDR3 DNA is TGCGCCATCACCCCCGGGACAGGTACCATCAGAGAGACCCAGTACTTC. Its translation is CAITPGTGTIRETQYF.

The rearrangement uses TRBV4-1 and TRBJ2-5, with TRBD2 as a possible D gene (7 bases). Germline loops: CDR1 MGHRA, CDR2 YSYEKL. This CDR3 is 16 amino acids long. V gave up 0 bases and J gave up 2 bases, with 13 bases separating them. DNA for the CDR3: TGCGCCAGCAGCCAAGAAGGGGGGGGGCCTCAAGAGACCCAGTACTTC. It is translated as CASSQEGGGPQETQYF.

The chain employs TRBV19 and TRBJ1-1, with 7 nucleotides matching TRBD1. Germline assignment: CDR1 LNHDA and CDR2 SQIVND (reference sequence). V shed 9 bases and J 3 bases; nucleotides not matched to a gene: 7. This CDR3 is 13 amino acids long. In DNA, the CDR3 is TGTGCCAGCCGCGACAGGGTGGACACTGAAGCTTTCTTT. Its protein product is CASRDRVDTEAFF.

This chain joins TRBV7-9 and TRBJ1-3; perhaps TRBD1 as D (6 bases). V lost 3 bases and J lost 3, with 6 bases in between. The germline CDR1 and CDR2 sequences are SEHNR and FQNEAQ (reference sequence). The CDR3 sequence is 13 residues long. CDR3: CASSLDSGNTIYF. The CDR3 DNA reads TGTGCCAGCAGCTTGGACAGTGGAAACACCATATATTTT.

This chain links TRBV18 with TRBJ1-3, with D unclear. V gave up 4 bases and J gave up 1 base, with 5 bases separating them. Germline values: CDR1 KGHSH, CDR2 LQKENI. This CDR3 region has 13 residues. The CDR3 nucleotides are TGTGCCAGCTCACGGGATTCTGGAAACACCATATATTTT. It codes for CASSRDSGNTIYF.

V is TRBV11-2 and J is TRBJ1-2; D ambiguous. Trimming cost V 1 base and J 4 bases, with 16 bases left between them. The CDR3 has 16 amino acids. Per germline, CDR1 SGHAT and CDR2 FQNNGV. CDR3 loop: CASSLVGSGSLYGYTF. DNA of the CDR3: TGTGCCAGCAGCTTAGTCGGGAGCGGGTCCCTCTATGGCTACACCTTC.

The rearrangement uses TRBV4-1 and TRBJ1-5; D remains unclear. Per germline, CDR1 MGHRA and CDR2 YSYEKL. V shed 0 bases and J shed 4 bases, with 4 bases lying between them. The CDR3 loop spans 13 amino acids. The CDR3 is CASSQDLNQPQHF. CDR3 bases: TGCGCCAGCAGCCAAGACCTTAATCAGCCCCAGCATTTT.

The J gene is TRBJ2-1, the V gene TRBV5-1; the D gene is possibly TRBD1 (5 bases). This CDR3 is 13 amino acids long. From germline, CDR1 is SGHRS and CDR2 YFSETQ. Trimming shortened V by 4 bases and J by 3 bases, and 8 bases separated the two germline ends. The CDR3 sequence is CASSIDSYNEQFF. The DNA of the CDR3 is TGCGCCAGCAGCATCGACAGCTACAATGAGCAGTTCTTC.

This sequence joins TRBV13 and TRBJ2-3; TRBD2 agrees at 8 bases. The germline gives CDR1 PRHDT, CDR2 FYEKMQ (reference sequence). Trimming cost V 5 bases and J 1 base; bases outside gene matches: 5. The length of the CDR3 is 15 residues. Written as DNA, the CDR3 is TGTGCCAGCAGCCGGGCCGGGGGGGGCACAGATACGCAGTATTTT. Translating it yields CASSRAGGGTDTQYF.

V and J are TRBV25-1 and TRBJ1-3; D is undetermined. V gave up 5 bases and J gave up 0 bases, with 8 bases separating them. Germline V gene data show CDR1 as MGHDK and CDR2 as SYGVNS. The CDR3 is 14 residues long. The CDR3 DNA follows: TGTGCCAGCAGTCCGACTCACTCTGGAAACACCATATATTTT. It specifies CASSPTHSGNTIYF. The variable domain in full, with the rest retrieved from reference TRBV25-1 and TRBJ1-3, is EADIYQTPRYLVIGTGKKITLECSQTMGHDKMYWYQQDPGMELHLIHYSYGVNSTEKGDLSSESTVSRIRTEHFPLTLESARPSHTSQYLCASSPTHSGNTIYFGEGSWLTVV.